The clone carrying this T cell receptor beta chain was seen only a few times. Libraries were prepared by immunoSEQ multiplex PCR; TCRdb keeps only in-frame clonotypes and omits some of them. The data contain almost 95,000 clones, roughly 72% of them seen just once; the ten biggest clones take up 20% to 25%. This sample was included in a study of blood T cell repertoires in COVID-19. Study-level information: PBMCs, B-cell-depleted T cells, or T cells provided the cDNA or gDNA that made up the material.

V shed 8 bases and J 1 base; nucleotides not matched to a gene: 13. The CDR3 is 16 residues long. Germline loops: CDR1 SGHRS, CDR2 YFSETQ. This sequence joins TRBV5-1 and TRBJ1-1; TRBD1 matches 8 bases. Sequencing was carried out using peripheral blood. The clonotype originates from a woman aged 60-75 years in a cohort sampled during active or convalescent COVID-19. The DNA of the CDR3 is TGCGCCAGTAGCAGGGGGCATGGTTCTGAGAACACTGAAGCTTTCTTT. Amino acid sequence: CASSRGHGSENTEAFF. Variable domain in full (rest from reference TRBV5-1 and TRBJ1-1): KAGVTQTPRYLIKTRGQQVTLSCSPISGHRSVSWYQQTPGQGLQFLFEYFSETQRNKGNFPGRFSGRQFSNSRSEMNVSTLELGDSALYLCASSRGHGSENTEAFFGQGTRLTVV.